These T cell receptor beta chains were read from a single sample in a study of blood T cells in healthy people across ages. MiXCR, applied by TCRdb to the 5' RACE reads, yields one record per CDR3 protein. The data contain more than 450,000 distinct CDR3 sequences, about 27% of them singletons. The sample was also linked to a second study, of T cells of mothers and their children.

Sequenced material: blood. The receptors derive from a boy between 2 and 15 years old in good health. Each CDR3 is given with its conserved first and last residue. The D gene is left open where the match is weak. Not every row has a clone size; where given, it reads once, few, many or a size class.

abundance | d_gene | j_gene | v_gene | CDR3nt | CDR3aa
few | TRBD2 | TRBJ2-5 | TRBV11-2 | TGTGCCACGGGGGGAGAGACGCAACAAGAGACCCGGTACTTC | CATGGETQQETRYF
few | . | TRBJ2-3 | TRBV29-1 | TGCAGCGCCACAACGCCTAGCGGCACAGATACGCAGTATTTT | CSATTPSGTDTQYF
. | TRBD2 | TRBJ2-7 | TRBV10-3 | TGTGCCATCAGTGATGGCGGGAGTACGTCCTACGAGCAGTACTTC | CAISDGGSTSYEQYF
. | TRBD2 | TRBJ2-1 | TRBV12-3/TRBV12-4 | TGTGCCAGCAGTAACGGACTAGGCTACAATGAGCAGTTCTTC | CASSNGLGYNEQFF
. | . | TRBJ1-5 | TRBV12-3/TRBV12-4 | TGTGCCAGCAGTGCGGCTGATTATCAGCCCCAGCATTTT | CASSAADYQPQHF
few | . | TRBJ2-1 | TRBV20-1 | TGCAGTGCTAGAGATGGGGCGGAGAATGTGGGTGAGCAGTTCTTC | CSARDGAENVGEQFF
few | TRBD1 | TRBJ1-3 | TRBV7-8 | TGTGCCAGCAGCTTAGAACTCGCAGGGGGTAAATCTGGAAACACCATATATTTT | CASSLELAGGKSGNTIYF
once | . | TRBJ1-4 | TRBV2 | TGTGCCAGCATCCAAGATGTCCCCGGAGGAGGTGAAAAACTGTTTTTT | CASIQDVPGGGEKLFF
few | . | TRBJ1-5 | TRBV30 | TGTGCCTGGAGTGTAAGCACAGCTAATCAGCCCCAGCATTTT | CAWSVSTANQPQHF
. | TRBD2 | TRBJ2-7 | TRBV11-2 | TGTGCCAGCAGCTTAGACATTCTAGCGGGGGGCCCTTACGAGCAGTACTTC | CASSLDILAGGPYEQYF
. | TRBD1 | TRBJ2-3 | TRBV6-6 | TGTGCCAGCAGTTACTCCGGGGGGACAGGGGGCCTAGATACGCAGTATTTT | CASSYSGGTGGLDTQYF
. | TRBD2 | TRBJ2-5 | TRBV29-1 | TGCAGCGGTATACTAAGCCTCACTACTAGCGGGGTCCAAGAGACCCAGTACTTC | CSGILSLTTSGVQETQYF
. | . | TRBJ2-3 | TRBV12-3/TRBV12-4 | TGTGCCAGCAGTTTGCTTATGACAGGAAGCACAGATACGCAGTATTTT | CASSLLMTGSTDTQYF
. | . | TRBJ2-3 | TRBV30 | TGTGCCTGGGGGGGCGGTCCGACCTCTAGCACAGATACGCAGTATTTT | CAWGGGPTSSTDTQYF
few | . | TRBJ2-1 | TRBV7-7 | TGTGCCAGCAGCCCGGATGGAGGGCAGGAGCAGTTCTTC | CASSPDGGQEQFF
few | TRBD2 | TRBJ2-1 | TRBV9 | TGTGCCAGCATGAGGGGACTAGCGGGGGAGGGTGAGCAGTTCTTC | CASMRGLAGEGEQFF
. | . | TRBJ1-1 | TRBV25-1 | TGTGCCACCTCAGAGGTAGGTGGGGCTTTCTTT | CATSEVGGAFF
many | . | TRBJ2-5 | TRBV29-1 | TGCAGCGTTGAATGGGAGACCCAGTACTTC | CSVEWETQYF
few | . | TRBJ2-3 | TRBV21-1 | TGTGCCAGCAGCAAAGCGCCCCAGGGACAGGGATTCGTCACAGATACGCAGTATTTT | CASSKAPQGQGFVTDTQYF
few | TRBD2 | TRBJ2-4 | TRBV4-1 | TGCGCCAGCAGCCAGCCCGGACTAGCGGGGTTCCACATTCAGTACTTC | CASSQPGLAGFHIQYF
. | . | TRBJ1-2 | TRBV5-4 | TGTGCCAGCAGCTTGTCCAGGGTGAATGGCTACACCTTC | CASSLSRVNGYTF
few | TRBD2 | TRBJ2-7 | TRBV29-1 | TGCAGCGTTGTAGCGGGAGAGGGGTACGAGCAGTACTTC | CSVVAGEGYEQYF
. | . | TRBJ2-1 | TRBV7-2 | TGTGCCAGCAGCTCTCAGGGGTCTGAGCAGTTCTTC | CASSSQGSEQFF
. | . | TRBJ2-1 | TRBV11-2 | TGTGCCAGCAGCTCCGGGGGAGAGGGTCCCTACAATGAGCAGTTCTTC | CASSSGGEGPYNEQFF
. | TRBD1 | TRBJ2-5 | TRBV30 | TGTGCCTGGAGTACCGGGACAGGTTCTATGGGGCAGTACTTC | CAWSTGTGSMGQYF
. | . | TRBJ2-3 | TRBV11-3 | TGTGCCAGCAGCTCCCCGGATAGCACAGATACGCAGTATTTT | CASSSPDSTDTQYF
. | . | TRBJ1-1 | TRBV25-1 | TGTGCCAGCAGTGGGACGGGCTGGGGGAATACTGAAGCTTTCTTT | CASSGTGWGNTEAFF
. | . | TRBJ2-1 | TRBV14 | TGTGCCAGCAGCCAAATCGTTTCGGGGAGCAATGAGCAGTTCTTC | CASSQIVSGSNEQFF
few | . | TRBJ2-2 | TRBV14 | TGTGCCAGCAGCCACTTTACAGGGTGGAACACCGGGGAGCTGTTTTTT | CASSHFTGWNTGELFF
once | . | TRBJ2-3 | TRBV13 | TGTGCCAGCAGCTTAGTGGGACTCACAGATACGCAGTATTTT | CASSLVGLTDTQYF
. | . | TRBJ1-3 | TRBV29-1 | TGCAGCGTTGAAGTTTGGGGAAACACCATATATTTT | CSVEVWGNTIYF
. | . | TRBJ2-5 | TRBV7-6 | TGTGCCAGCAGCACCCGAGGACGGCGGAGCCAAGAGACCCAGTACTTC | CASSTRGRRSQETQYF
once | . | TRBJ2-2 | TRBV30 | TGTGCCTTCGACCAAGGGGGAGTGAGGACCGGGGAGCTGTTTTTT | CAFDQGGVRTGELFF
few | . | TRBJ2-6 | TRBV4-3 | TGCGCCAGCAGCCGGGGATTTACCGGGGCCAACGTCCTGACTTTC | CASSRGFTGANVLTF
. | TRBD2 | TRBJ2-2 | TRBV4-3 | TGCGCCAGCAGCCAAGGTGGCTCGGGGGGAAGGGAGCTGTTTTTT | CASSQGGSGGRELFF
. | . | TRBJ2-7 | TRBV5-1 | TGCGCCAGCAGCTTGATGGACCTCAAGGGGGTAGGCTCCTACGAGCAGTACTTC | CASSLMDLKGVGSYEQYF
. | . | TRBJ2-7 | TRBV6-2/TRBV6-3 | TGTGCCAGCAGTTTCGAGCTCTTGGAGCAGTACTTC | CASSFELLEQYF
. | . | TRBJ1-2 | TRBV19 | TGTGCCAGCGACCAGCCGGGAGCGAACTATGGCTACACCTTC | CASDQPGANYGYTF
few | TRBD1 | TRBJ2-2 | TRBV12-3/TRBV12-4 | TGTGCCAGCAGTACCCATACCTACAGGGGGCTAGACACCGGGGAGCTGTTTTTT | CASSTHTYRGLDTGELFF
. | . | TRBJ2-1 | TRBV6-2/TRBV6-3 | TGTGCCAGCAACCGTCATGAGCAGTTCTTC | CASNRHEQFF
. | TRBD1 | TRBJ2-7 | TRBV11-2 | TGTGCCAGCAGCCCGGACAGGGTAACCTACGAGCAGTACTTC | CASSPDRVTYEQYF
few | . | TRBJ2-4 | TRBV20-1 | TGCAGTGCTAGAGATTTGAAGCTAGCCAAAAACATTCAGTACTTC | CSARDLKLAKNIQYF
few | . | TRBJ2-3 | TRBV11-2 | TGTGCCAGCAGCTTTGGACTACCGCCAGATACGCAGTATTTT | CASSFGLPPDTQYF
. | . | TRBJ1-1 | TRBV10-3 | TGTGCCATCCGGGACTCGTCGGACACTGAAGCTTTCTTT | CAIRDSSDTEAFF
. | TRBD1 | TRBJ1-1 | TRBV4-2 | TGTGCCAGCAGCCAGACGGCAGGGACAGACACTGAAGCTTTCTTT | CASSQTAGTDTEAFF
. | . | TRBJ1-1 | TRBV6-1 | TGTGCCAGCAAGGTGTCGGGGGTGAACACTGAAGCTTTCTTT | CASKVSGVNTEAFF
. | . | TRBJ1-1 | TRBV4-1 | TGCGCCAGCAGCCAAGAAGGACAAGGGAGCAGTGAAGCTTTCTTT | CASSQEGQGSSEAFF
. | . | TRBJ2-7 | TRBV7-2 | TGTGCCAGCAGCCGATCCCGATCCTACGGGCAGTACTTC | CASSRSRSYGQYF
. | TRBD2 | TRBJ2-5 | TRBV29-1 | TGCAGCGTTGAAGAGCCCGGGACTAGCTTGGAGACCCAGTACTTC | CSVEEPGTSLETQYF
few | TRBD1 | TRBJ2-2 | TRBV6-1 | TGTGCCAGCAGTGGGTGGGACAGTAGGACCGGGGAGCTGTTTTTT | CASSGWDSRTGELFF
. | . | TRBJ2-3 | TRBV6-1 | TGTGCCAGCGGCATAACAGGGAGCCTTAGCACAGATACGCAGTATTTT | CASGITGSLSTDTQYF